This TCR beta chain was captured in a study of T cells after posttransplantation cyclophosphamide. Controls had myeloablative marrow grafts with methotrexate and calcineurin inhibitor, sampled at 1 year. Only one count was recorded for this clone. Its target is unknown. The method was immunoSEQ multiplex PCR; TCRdb's version includes in-frame clones alone and lacks a portion of them. This table holds about 24,000 clones, 70% to 90% found once. Study-wide points: Skin or GI-infiltrating T cells shared few TRB sequences with blood. Later post-transplant blood repertoires were often dominated by donor CD8+ memory clones.

Germline CDR1 reads MDHEN; CDR2 reads SYDVKM. V was pared by 5 bases and J by 0 bases, with 13 bases of the junction left unmatched. The CDR3 loop spans 19 amino acids. The input for sequencing was PBMCs, taken after an allogeneic stem cell transplant with a calcineurin inhibitor and methotrexate. The chain uses TRBV28 and TRBJ1-5; 10 positions agree with TRBD1. This sequence originates from a female patient aged 45 to 65 who received an allogeneic stem cell transplant from an unrelated donor, was CMV-positive, and had chronic GVHD only. Some T cells may be transferred from the graft donor. The CDR3: CASSQIRDRGQYSNQPQHF. CDR3 nucleotides: TGTGCCAGCAGTCAAATTCGGGACAGGGGCCAATATAGCAATCAGCCCCAGCATTTT.